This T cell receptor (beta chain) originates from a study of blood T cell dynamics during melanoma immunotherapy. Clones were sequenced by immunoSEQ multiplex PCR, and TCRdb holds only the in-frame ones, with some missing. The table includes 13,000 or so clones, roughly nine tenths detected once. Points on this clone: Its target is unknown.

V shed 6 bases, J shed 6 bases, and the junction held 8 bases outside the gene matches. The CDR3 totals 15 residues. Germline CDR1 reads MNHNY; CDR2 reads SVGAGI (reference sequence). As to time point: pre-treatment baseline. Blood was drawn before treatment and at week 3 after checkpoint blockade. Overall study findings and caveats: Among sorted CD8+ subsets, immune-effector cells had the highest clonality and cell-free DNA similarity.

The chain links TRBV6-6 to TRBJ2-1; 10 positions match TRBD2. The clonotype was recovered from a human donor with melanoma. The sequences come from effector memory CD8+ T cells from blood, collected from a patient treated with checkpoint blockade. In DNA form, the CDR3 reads TGTGCCAGCAGCGAGCGGGAGGGCCTTGGCAATGAGCAGTTCTTC. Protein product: CASSEREGLGNEQFF.